Sequencing of this T cell receptor beta chain was carried out in a study of regulatory T cells in long-lasting Graves disease. CDR1 and CDR2 from the germline V gene are DFQATT and SNEGSKA (reference sequence). The V segment lost 6 bases and the J segment 0 bases; nucleotides outside the gene matches: 4. CDR3 length: 15 residues. The time point was: newly diagnosed GD, antithyroid drugs for less than 3 months. After RNA was extracted from PBMCs, the TCR library was made from it. Around 8.2 milliliters of peripheral blood were drawn into EDTA tubes. Arm-PCR of CDR3 regions with iRepertoire HTBI primers generated TCR beta libraries. MiXCR, run by TCRdb on the multiplex PCR reads, gives a single entry per CDR3 protein. The table records 550,000 to 650,000 distinct CDR3 sequences, 15% to 20% of them present only once. Another study also made use of these data, one on T cells in Graves' hyperthyroidism and ophthalmopathy.

This TCR was sampled from a man younger than 35 with Graves disease. This chain joins TRBV20-1 and TRBJ2-1, with 11 nucleotides matching TRBD2. The specimen was peripheral blood mononuclear cells (PBMCs), collected at new diagnosis, from a patient treated with antithyroid drugs. DNA for the CDR3: TGCAGTGCCCCCACTAGCGGGAGCTCCTACAATGAGCAGTTCTTC. This codes for CSAPTSGSSYNEQFF.